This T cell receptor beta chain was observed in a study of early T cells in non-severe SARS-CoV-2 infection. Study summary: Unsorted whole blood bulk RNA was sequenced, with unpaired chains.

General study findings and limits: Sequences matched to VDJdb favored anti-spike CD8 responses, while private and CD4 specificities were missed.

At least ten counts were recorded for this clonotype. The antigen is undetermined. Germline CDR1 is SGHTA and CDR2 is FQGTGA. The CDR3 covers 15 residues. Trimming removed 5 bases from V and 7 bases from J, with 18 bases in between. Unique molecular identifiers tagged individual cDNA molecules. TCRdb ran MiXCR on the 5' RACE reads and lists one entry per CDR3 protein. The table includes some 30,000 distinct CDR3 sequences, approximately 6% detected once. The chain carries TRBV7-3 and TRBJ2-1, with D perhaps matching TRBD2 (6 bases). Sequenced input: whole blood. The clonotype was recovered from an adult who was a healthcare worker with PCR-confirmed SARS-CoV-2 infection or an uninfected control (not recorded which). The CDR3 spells CASSPGGGAMNEQFF. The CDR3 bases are TGTGCCAGCAGCCCAGGTGGCGGGGCCATGAATGAGCAGTTCTTC. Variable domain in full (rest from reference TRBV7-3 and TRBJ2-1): GAGVSQTPSNKVTEKGKYVELRCDPISGHTALYWYRQSLGQGPEFLIYFQGTGAADDSGLPNDRFFAVRPEGSVSTLKIQRTERGDSAVYLCASSPGGGAMNEQFFGPGTRLTVL.